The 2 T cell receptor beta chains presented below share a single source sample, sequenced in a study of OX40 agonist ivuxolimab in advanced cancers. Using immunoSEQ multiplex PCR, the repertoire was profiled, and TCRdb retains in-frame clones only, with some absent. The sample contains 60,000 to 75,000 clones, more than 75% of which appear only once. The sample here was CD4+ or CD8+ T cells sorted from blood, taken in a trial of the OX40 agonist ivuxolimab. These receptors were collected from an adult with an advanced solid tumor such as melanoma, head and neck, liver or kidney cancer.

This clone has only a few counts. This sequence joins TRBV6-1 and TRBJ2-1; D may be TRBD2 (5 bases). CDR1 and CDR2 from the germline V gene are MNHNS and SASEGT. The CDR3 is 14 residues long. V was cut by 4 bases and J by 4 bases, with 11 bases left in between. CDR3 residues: CASSVGRTYNEQFF. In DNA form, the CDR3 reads TGTGCCAGCAGTGTTGGACGGACTTACAATGAGCAGTTCTTC.

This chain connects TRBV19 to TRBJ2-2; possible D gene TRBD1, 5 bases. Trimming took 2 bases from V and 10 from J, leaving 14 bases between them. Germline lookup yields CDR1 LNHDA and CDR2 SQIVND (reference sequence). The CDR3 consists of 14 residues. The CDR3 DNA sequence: TGTGCCAGTAGTATATTCGATCTCGGACAGGAGCTGTTTTTT. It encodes CASSIFDLGQELFF.